Below, one T cell receptor beta chain is given with its context. The method was immunoSEQ multiplex PCR; TCRdb's version includes in-frame clones alone and lacks a portion of them. The sample carries 130,000 or so clones, over 75% recorded once. The data were taken from a study of blood T cell repertoires in COVID-19. Background on the study: The United States, Italy and Spain provided the acute and convalescent COVID-19 samples.

Source material: peripheral blood. The sequence came from a man aged 70 or older with active or convalescent COVID-19.

The CDR3 sequence: CASSYSASSYNEQFF. The CDR3 DNA follows: TGTGCCAGCAGTTACTCGGCCAGCTCCTACAATGAGCAGTTCTTC. The chain recombines TRBV6-7 with TRBJ2-1; D not resolved. TRBV6-7 qualifies as an ORF whose function is uncertain. Between the trimmed V and J ends, which lost 0 bases and 0 bases, there was a span of 6 bases. This CDR3 spans 15 amino acids.